This TCR beta chain was retrieved from a study of shared clonotypes between healthy human individuals. Study-level findings and limits: The study drew on few donors, limiting represented genetic and exposure-history diversity. Measured sharing among donors was expected to vary with sequencing depth. Tissues were not sampled, only blood, and their repertoires likely differ. Estimated richness values were generally larger in naive subsets than in memory subsets.

The naive CD8 fraction comprised CD45RO-negative cells positively selected for CCR7 and excluded terminally differentiated effector memory CD45RA+ cells. Turning to this clone: The antigen remains undetermined.

Produced via immunoSEQ multiplex PCR; TCRdb's table is partial and in-frame only. The table records about 1,800,000 clones, roughly 95% of them present only once. The CDR3 has 14 residues. Germline CDR1 and CDR2: SGHAT and FQNNGV. V was clipped by 5 bases and J by 5 bases; unmatched bases: 6. The source is a man aged 18 to 29 in good health. The chain has TRBV11-2 and TRBJ2-5, with TRBD2 identical over 9 bases. Sequencing was done on a sample of naive CD8+ T cells sorted from blood. CDR3 nucleotide sequence: TGTGCCAGCAGCCCGGGACTAGCAAGGGAGACCCAGTACTTC. It translates to CASSPGLARETQYF.